This T cell receptor (beta chain) was recovered during a study of T cell responses to AZD1222 COVID-19 vaccine. Whole-study findings and limits: White British people made up most donors, females outnumbered males, and clonal diversity was possibly underestimated. Baseline seropositivity characterized only a handful of AZD1222 recipients.

Sequenced by immunoSEQ multiplex PCR; TCRdb stores in-frame clones only, minus some. Across more than 110,000 clones, the top ten clones capture about 2.2% of the sample. V lost 0 bases to trimming and J lost 2 bases, with 5 bases between them. Per germline, CDR1 MDHEN and CDR2 SYDVKM. This CDR3 region has 14 residues. Comment on this clone: Its antigen is unidentified.

Sequencing used peripheral blood. The chain carries TRBV28 and TRBJ1-5; a possible D gene is TRBD1 (5 bases). The receptor was derived from an adult in good health. DNA of the CDR3: TGTGCCAGCAGTTTATGGGGGGGCAATCAGCCCCAGCATTTT. It encodes CASSLWGGNQPQHF.